The rows below give T cell receptor beta chains drawn from one sample of a study of blood T cell repertoires in COVID-19. Profiling relied on immunoSEQ multiplex PCR, and the TCRdb table lists in-frame clones only, not all of them. The sample yields some 180,000 clones, around nine tenths seen once. Sample: peripheral blood. The receptors here all came from a man aged 50-60 years who had recovered from COVID-19. The CDR3 runs from the conserved cysteine through the conserved F or W. D genes are given only for firm matches. Only part of the rows carry a size: once, few, many, or a class if the clone is expanded.

V gene	J gene	D gene	clone size	CDR3 DNA	CDR3 protein
TRBV7-2	TRBJ1-2	TRBD1	few	TGTGCCAGCAGCTCAGCCGGGACAGGGGTTGCTCGCGGCTACACCTTC	CASSSAGTGVARGYTF
TRBV29-1	TRBJ2-5	TRBD2	.	TGCAGCGTTGATTCGGGACTAGCGGGACTAAAAGAGACCCAGTACTTC	CSVDSGLAGLKETQYF
TRBV7-3	TRBJ2-3	.	.	TGTGCCAGCAGCATGACAGATACAGATACGCAGTATTTT	CASSMTDTDTQYF
TRBV19	TRBJ2-2	.	.	TGTGCCAGTAGTGGCGGCAGAACTTTGAACACCGGGGAGCTGTTTTTT	CASSGGRTLNTGELFF
TRBV19	TRBJ2-1	.	once	TGTGCCAGTAGTACTCCAGGGCCTAGCTCCTACAATGAGCAGTTCTTC	CASSTPGPSSYNEQFF
TRBV5-4	TRBJ2-1	.	few	TGTGCCAGCAGCGTAAGCGGACGGAGCTCCTACAATGAGCAGTTCTTC	CASSVSGRSSYNEQFF
TRBV3-1/TRBV3-2	TRBJ1-1	.	.	TGTGCCAGCAGCCCATCCCGGAGGACGGCTTTTATGAACACTGAAGCTTTCTTT	CASSPSRRTAFMNTEAFF
TRBV29-1	TRBJ2-2	TRBD1	few	TGCAGCGTGAGGCAGGGGGCAGACACCGGGGAGCTGTTTTTT	CSVRQGADTGELFF
TRBV7-2	TRBJ1-2	TRBD1	.	TGTGCCAGCAGCGCCGACAGGGGGCAAAGGGGCTACACCTTC	CASSADRGQRGYTF
TRBV18	TRBJ2-5	TRBD1	.	TGTGCCAGCTCACCGGGGCAGGGGGCGCAGGAGACCCAGTACTTC	CASSPGQGAQETQYF
TRBV6-5	TRBJ1-2	TRBD1	.	TGTGCCAGCAGTCGGACAGGGAAGGACTATGGCTACACCTTC	CASSRTGKDYGYTF
TRBV27	TRBJ1-1	.	.	TGTGCCAGCCGAGGGGTGATCTTCGGACAGATGAACACTGAAGCTTTCTTT	CASRGVIFGQMNTEAFF
TRBV3-1/TRBV3-2	TRBJ1-2	.	.	TGTGCCAGCAGCCTACGGGACATCCCTAACTATGGCTACACCTTC	CASSLRDIPNYGYTF
TRBV21-1	TRBJ2-5	.	.	TGTGCCAGCAGCAATCTCAACAGGGGGGTTTATGGGACCCAGTACTTC	CASSNLNRGVYGTQYF
TRBV7-8	TRBJ2-2	TRBD1	.	TGTGCGATTGGGGGGACAGGGGTCACCGGGGAGCTGTTTTTT	CAIGGTGVTGELFF
TRBV19	TRBJ2-7	TRBD1	.	TGTGCCAGTAGTTTAGGGGACAGGGCGGCCTACGAGCAGTACTTC	CASSLGDRAAYEQYF
TRBV4-3	TRBJ2-1	TRBD2	.	TGCGCCAGCAGCCAAGGACTAGCGGGCCGGGCCGGCTACAATGAGCAGTTCTTC	CASSQGLAGRAGYNEQFF
TRBV7-9	TRBJ2-1	TRBD2	.	TGTGCCAGCAGCGACGAGGCTAGCGGGAATCTTAATGAGCAGTTCTTC	CASSDEASGNLNEQFF
TRBV5-4	TRBJ2-2	TRBD2	.	TGTGCCAGCAGCGATGCGACTAGCGGGAGGATCGGGGAGCTGTTTTTT	CASSDATSGRIGELFF
TRBV7-7	TRBJ2-2	TRBD1	.	TGTGCCAGCAGCATCGGGACAGATAACACCGGGGAGCTGTTTTTT	CASSIGTDNTGELFF
TRBV4-2	TRBJ1-4	TRBD1	once	TGTGCCAGCAGCCAGGGGGACAGGAGCACTAATGAAAAACTGTTTTTT	CASSQGDRSTNEKLFF
TRBV6-5	TRBJ1-4	.	.	TGTGCCAGCAGCCCCCCCTGGACATCTGAAAAACTGTTTTTT	CASSPPWTSEKLFF
TRBV5-1	TRBJ2-7	TRBD1	.	TGCGCCAGCAGCCTAACCCCCGGGACAGGGGGCGAGCAGTACTTC	CASSLTPGTGGEQYF
TRBV19	TRBJ1-5	TRBD1	.	TGTGCCAGTAGTTCCCGGGACAGGGGAGGGAGCAATCAGCCCCAGCATTTT	CASSSRDRGGSNQPQHF
TRBV3-1/TRBV3-2	TRBJ2-3	TRBD2	.	TGTGCCAGCAGCCGCGGACTAGCGAGCACCGGAGATACGCAGTATTTT	CASSRGLASTGDTQYF
TRBV5-1	TRBJ1-2	TRBD1	few	TGCGCCAGCAGCTTGGAGACAGGGCGCTATGGCTACACCTTC	CASSLETGRYGYTF
TRBV27	TRBJ1-5	TRBD1	.	TGTGCCAGCAGACAGACAGGGGGCTATGGGAGCAATCAGCCCCAGCATTTT	CASRQTGGYGSNQPQHF
TRBV5-1	TRBJ1-2	TRBD1	.	TGCGCCAGCAGCTTGGCGAAACAGACAGGGGATGGCTACACCTTC	CASSLAKQTGDGYTF
TRBV14	TRBJ2-1	.	.	TGTGCCAGCAGCCAAGTACAGGGATCCCTGCCGCAGTTCTTC	CASSQVQGSLPQFF
TRBV5-1	TRBJ1-4	.	.	TGCGCCAGCAGCTCTACAACTAATGAAAAACTGTTTTTT	CASSSTTNEKLFF
TRBV28	TRBJ2-7	TRBD2	.	TGTGCCAGCAGGGGCGGCGGCGGGGGACGGGAGCAGTACTTC	CASRGGGGGREQYF
TRBV7-8	TRBJ1-4	.	.	TGTGCCAGCAGCCAAAGGGGGGGAGCTAATGAAAAACTGTTTTTT	CASSQRGGANEKLFF
TRBV3-1/TRBV3-2	TRBJ1-1	.	.	TGTGCCAGCAGCCGGCAGGGGAACACTGAAGCTTTCTTT	CASSRQGNTEAFF
TRBV27	TRBJ2-7	.	few	TGTGCCAGCAGTTTGTTTGCGTCAGGGGTAGGCTACGAGCAGTACTTC	CASSLFASGVGYEQYF
TRBV18	TRBJ2-1	TRBD2	once	TGTGCCAGCTCACAGACTAGCGGGAGGAACAATGAGCAGTTCTTC	CASSQTSGRNNEQFF
TRBV7-2	TRBJ2-7	TRBD2	.	TGTGCCAGCAGCTTGACTAGCGGGGGAGCCTACGAGCAGTACTTC	CASSLTSGGAYEQYF
TRBV15	TRBJ2-2	.	few	TGTGCCACCAGCAGACCCACGGGGACCGGGGAGCTGTTTTTT	CATSRPTGTGELFF
TRBV30	TRBJ2-7	.	.	TGTGCCTGCTCTGGGGACTCCCTGGCCTACGAGCAGTACTTC	CACSGDSLAYEQYF
TRBV4-3	TRBJ1-2	.	.	TGCGCCAGCAGCCGAACGACAGAGCATGGCTACACCTTC	CASSRTTEHGYTF
TRBV15	TRBJ2-1	TRBD1	.	TGTGCCACCAGCAGGGGACAGGGATCGTTCAATGAGCAGTTCTTC	CATSRGQGSFNEQFF
TRBV6-5	TRBJ1-1	TRBD1	.	TGTGCCAGCTCCTTACAGGGGTCGGGCACTGAAGCTTTCTTT	CASSLQGSGTEAFF
TRBV19	TRBJ2-7	TRBD1	.	TGTGCCAGTAGCTCCCGGGACAGGGTGCACGAGCAGTACTTC	CASSSRDRVHEQYF
TRBV11-1	TRBJ2-7	.	.	TGTGCCAGCAGCGACGGACAGACTTTAGGGGAGCAGTACTTC	CASSDGQTLGEQYF
TRBV2	TRBJ1-1	.	few	TGTGCCAGTCGACAGGCGAACACTGAAGCTTTCTTT	CASRQANTEAFF
TRBV28	TRBJ1-5	TRBD1	.	TGTGCCAGCAGTTCAGGGGGTTCGACCCAGCATTTT	CASSSGGSTQHF
TRBV23-1	TRBJ2-5	.	few	TGCGCCAGCAGTCGAGGCAGACCCCAAGAGACCCAGTACTTC	CASSRGRPQETQYF
TRBV5-5	TRBJ1-5	TRBD1	.	TGTGCCAGCAGCTCCGGGACAGGGCCTAATCAGCCCCAGCATTTT	CASSSGTGPNQPQHF
TRBV5-1	TRBJ1-6	TRBD1	once	TGCGCCAGCAGCTTTGGGACAGGGCGCGATAATTCACCCCTCCACTTT	CASSFGTGRDNSPLHF
TRBV7-6	TRBJ2-1	TRBD2	.	TGTGCCAGCAGCTTGGCTAGCGGGTACAATGAGCAGTTCTTC	CASSLASGYNEQFF
TRBV21-1	TRBJ2-1	.	.	TGTGCCAGCAGCACCTTACGGGGGACAGGGGGTAATGAGCAGTTCTTC	CASSTLRGTGGNEQFF
TRBV7-6	TRBJ2-3	.	.	TGTGCCAGCAGCTTAGGACTAAAAATCACCAGTACGCAGTATTTT	CASSLGLKITSTQYF
TRBV7-2	TRBJ1-4	.	once	TGTGCCAGCAGCACGACAGTTTTGTTTAATGAAAAACTGTTTTTT	CASSTTVLFNEKLFF
TRBV19	TRBJ2-5	TRBD2	.	TGTGCCAGTAGGAGGTCGGTAGCGGGAGGGCAAGAGACCCAGTACTTC	CASRRSVAGGQETQYF